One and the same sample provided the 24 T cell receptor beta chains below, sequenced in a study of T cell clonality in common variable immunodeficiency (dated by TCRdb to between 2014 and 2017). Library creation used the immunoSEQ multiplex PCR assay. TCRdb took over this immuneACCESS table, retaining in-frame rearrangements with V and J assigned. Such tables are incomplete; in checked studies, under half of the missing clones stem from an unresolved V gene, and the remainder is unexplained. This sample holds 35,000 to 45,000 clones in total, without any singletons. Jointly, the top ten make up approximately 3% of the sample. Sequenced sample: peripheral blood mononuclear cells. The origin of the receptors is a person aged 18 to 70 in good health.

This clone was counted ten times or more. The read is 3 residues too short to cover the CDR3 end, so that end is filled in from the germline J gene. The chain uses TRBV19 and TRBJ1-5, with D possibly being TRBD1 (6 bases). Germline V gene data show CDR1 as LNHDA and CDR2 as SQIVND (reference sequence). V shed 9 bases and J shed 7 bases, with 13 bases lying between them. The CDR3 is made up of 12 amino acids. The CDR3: CASGQRGQPQHF. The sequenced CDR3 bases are TGTGCCAGCGGACAGCGGGGGCAGCCC.

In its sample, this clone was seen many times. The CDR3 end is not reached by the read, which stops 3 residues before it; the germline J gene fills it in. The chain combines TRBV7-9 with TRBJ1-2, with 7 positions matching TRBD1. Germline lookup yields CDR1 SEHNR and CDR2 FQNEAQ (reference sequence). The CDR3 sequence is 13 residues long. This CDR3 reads CASSNTGVGGYTF. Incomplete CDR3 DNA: TGTGCCAGCAGCAACACAGGGGTTGGGGGC.

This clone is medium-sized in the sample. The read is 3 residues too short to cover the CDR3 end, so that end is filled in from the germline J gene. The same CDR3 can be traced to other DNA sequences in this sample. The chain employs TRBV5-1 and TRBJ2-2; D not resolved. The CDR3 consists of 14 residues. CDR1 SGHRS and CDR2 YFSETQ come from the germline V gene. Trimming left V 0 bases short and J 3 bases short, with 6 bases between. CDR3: CASSLGAYTGELFF. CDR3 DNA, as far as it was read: TGCGCCAGCAGCTTGGGAGCGTACACCGGGGAG.

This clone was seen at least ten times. The CDR3 sequence: CAWSVHPYNSPLHF. CDR3 DNA (partial): TGTGCCTGGAGTGTACATCCCTATAATTCACCC. The chain employs TRBV30 and TRBJ1-6, with D uncertain. The sequence runs out 3 residues before the end of the CDR3; the remainder is reconstructed from the germline J gene. This CDR3 comprises 14 residues. Germline assignment: CDR1 GTSNPN and CDR2 SVGIG (reference sequence). The germline V and J ends were trimmed by 0 bases and 2 bases, with 5 bases remaining between them. The whole variable domain, remainder taken from reference TRBV30 and TRBJ1-6, is SQTIHQWPATLVQPVGSPLSLECTVEGTSNPNLYWYRQAAGRGLQLLFYSVGIGQISSEVPQNLSASRPQDRQFILSSKKLLLSDSGFYLCAWSVHPYNSPLHFGNGTRLTVT.

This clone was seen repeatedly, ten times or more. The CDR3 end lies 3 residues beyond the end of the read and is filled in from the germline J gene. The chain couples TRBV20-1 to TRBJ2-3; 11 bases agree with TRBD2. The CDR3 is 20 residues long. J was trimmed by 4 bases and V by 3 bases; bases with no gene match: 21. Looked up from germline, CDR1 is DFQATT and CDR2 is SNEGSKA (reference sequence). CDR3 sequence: CSASPPVGRETSGSPDTQYF. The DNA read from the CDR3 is TGCAGTGCTAGTCCCCCCGTAGGGAGGGAAACTAGCGGGAGCCCAGATACG.

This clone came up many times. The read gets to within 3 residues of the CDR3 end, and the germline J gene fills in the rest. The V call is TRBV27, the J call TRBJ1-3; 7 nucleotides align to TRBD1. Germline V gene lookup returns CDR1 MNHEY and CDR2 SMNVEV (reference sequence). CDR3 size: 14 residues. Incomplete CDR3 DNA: TGTGCCAGCAGTTTATTCGGGCAGGGGGAGCTC. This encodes CASSLFGQGEL. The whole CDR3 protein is CASSLFGQGELIYF.

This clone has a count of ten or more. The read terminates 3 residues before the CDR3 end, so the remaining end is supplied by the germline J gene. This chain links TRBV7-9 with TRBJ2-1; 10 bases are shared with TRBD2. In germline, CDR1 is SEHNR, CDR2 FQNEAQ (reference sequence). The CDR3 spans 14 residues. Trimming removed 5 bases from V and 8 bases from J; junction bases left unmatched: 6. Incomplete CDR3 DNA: TGTGCCAGCAGCCTTAGCGGGGGGAGTGATGAG. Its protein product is CASSLSGGSDE. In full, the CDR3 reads CASSLSGGSDEQFF.

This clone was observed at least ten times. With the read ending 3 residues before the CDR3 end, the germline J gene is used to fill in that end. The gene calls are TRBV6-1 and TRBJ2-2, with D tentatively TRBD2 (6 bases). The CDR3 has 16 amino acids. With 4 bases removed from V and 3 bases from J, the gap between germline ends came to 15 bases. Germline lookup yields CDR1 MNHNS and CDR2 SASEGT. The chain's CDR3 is CASSVLSGEYTGELFF. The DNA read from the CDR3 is TGTGCCAGCAGTGTCCTTTCGGGGGAATACACCGGGGAG.

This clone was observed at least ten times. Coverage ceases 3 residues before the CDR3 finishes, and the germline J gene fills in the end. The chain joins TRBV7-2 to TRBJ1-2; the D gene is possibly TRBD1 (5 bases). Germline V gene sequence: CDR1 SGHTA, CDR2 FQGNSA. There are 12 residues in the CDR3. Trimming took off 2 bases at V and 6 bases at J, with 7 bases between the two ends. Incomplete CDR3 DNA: TGTGCCAGCAGCTTAAACAGGAATGGC. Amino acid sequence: CASSLNRNG. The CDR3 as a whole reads CASSLNRNGYTF.

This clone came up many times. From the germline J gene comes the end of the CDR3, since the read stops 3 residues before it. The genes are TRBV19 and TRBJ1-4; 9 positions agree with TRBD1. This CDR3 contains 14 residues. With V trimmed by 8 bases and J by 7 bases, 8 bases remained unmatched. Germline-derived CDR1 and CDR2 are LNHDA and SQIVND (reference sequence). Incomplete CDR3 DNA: TGTGCCAGTTCCTCGACAGGGGGAGGTGAAAAA. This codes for CASSSTGGGEK. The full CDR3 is CASSSTGGGEKLFF.

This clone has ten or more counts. CDR3 in amino acids: CASSSASGRAYEQYF. The sequenced CDR3 bases are TGTGCCAGCAGCTCCGCTAGCGGGAGGGCCTACGAG. This chain connects TRBV7-7 to TRBJ2-7; 12 bases agree with TRBD2. With the read ending 3 residues before the CDR3 end, the germline J gene is used to fill in that end. The junction had 3 bases not matched to a gene; V was cut back by 4 bases and J by 2 bases. The germline V gene encodes CDR1 SSHAT and CDR2 FNYEAQ (reference sequence). The CDR3 length is 15 residues. Based on the CDR3 plus reference TRBV7-7 and TRBJ2-7, the full variable domain is GAGVSQSPRYKVTKRGQDVTLRCDPISSHATLYWYQQALGQGPEFLTYFNYEAQPDKSGLPSDRFSAERPEGSISTLTIQRTEQRDSAMYRCASSSASGRAYEQYFGPGTRLTVT.

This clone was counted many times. CDR3 protein: CSARRSGLSSYEQYF. CDR3 DNA, as far as it was read: TGCAGTGCTAGAAGGTCGGGACTTAGCTCCTACGAG. This chain connects TRBV20-1 to TRBJ2-7; TRBD2 is a possible D gene (6 bases). The DNA ends 3 residues before the CDR3 does, and the rest of the CDR3 is filled in from the germline J gene. Trimming removed 2 bases from V and 0 bases from J, with 14 bases in between. This CDR3 comprises 15 residues. The germline gives CDR1 DFQATT, CDR2 SNEGSKA (reference sequence).

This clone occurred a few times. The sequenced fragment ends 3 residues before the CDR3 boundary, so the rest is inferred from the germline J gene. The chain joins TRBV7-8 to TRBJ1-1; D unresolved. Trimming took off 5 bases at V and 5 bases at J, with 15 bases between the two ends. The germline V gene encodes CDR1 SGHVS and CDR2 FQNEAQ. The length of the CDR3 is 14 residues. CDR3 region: CASSRGRGRTEAFF. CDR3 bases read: TGTGCCAGCAGCCGCGGTCGGGGTAGAACTGAA.

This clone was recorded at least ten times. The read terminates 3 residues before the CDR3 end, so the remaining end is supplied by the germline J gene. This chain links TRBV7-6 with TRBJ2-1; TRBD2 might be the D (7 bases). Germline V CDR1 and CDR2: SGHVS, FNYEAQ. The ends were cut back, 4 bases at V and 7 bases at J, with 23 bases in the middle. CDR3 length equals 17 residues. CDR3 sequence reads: CASSSRPWGGRVNEQFF. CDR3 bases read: TGTGCCAGCAGCTCAAGACCTTGGGGGGGGCGTGTGAATGAG.

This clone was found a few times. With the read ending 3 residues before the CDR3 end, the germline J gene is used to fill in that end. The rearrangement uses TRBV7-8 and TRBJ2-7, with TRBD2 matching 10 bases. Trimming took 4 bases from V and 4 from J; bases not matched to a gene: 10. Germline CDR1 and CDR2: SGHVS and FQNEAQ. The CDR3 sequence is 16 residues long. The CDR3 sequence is CASSSTSGRAIYEQYF. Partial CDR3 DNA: TGTGCCAGCAGCTCAACGAGCGGGAGGGCCATTTACGAG.

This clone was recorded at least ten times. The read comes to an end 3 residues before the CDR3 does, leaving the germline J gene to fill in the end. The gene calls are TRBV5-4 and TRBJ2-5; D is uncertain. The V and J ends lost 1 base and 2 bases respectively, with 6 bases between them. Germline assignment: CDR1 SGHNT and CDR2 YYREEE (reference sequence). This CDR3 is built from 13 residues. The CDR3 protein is CASSLYRQETQYF. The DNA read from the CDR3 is TGTGCCAGCAGCTTGTACAGACAAGAGACC.

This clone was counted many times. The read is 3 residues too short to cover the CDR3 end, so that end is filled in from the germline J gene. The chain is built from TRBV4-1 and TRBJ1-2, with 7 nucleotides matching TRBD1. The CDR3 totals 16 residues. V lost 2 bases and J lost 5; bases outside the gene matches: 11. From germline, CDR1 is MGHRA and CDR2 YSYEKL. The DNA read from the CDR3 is TGCGCCAGCAGCCAAATGACAGGGAATGGCGCTTATGGC. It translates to CASSQMTGNGAYG. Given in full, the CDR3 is CASSQMTGNGAYGYTF.

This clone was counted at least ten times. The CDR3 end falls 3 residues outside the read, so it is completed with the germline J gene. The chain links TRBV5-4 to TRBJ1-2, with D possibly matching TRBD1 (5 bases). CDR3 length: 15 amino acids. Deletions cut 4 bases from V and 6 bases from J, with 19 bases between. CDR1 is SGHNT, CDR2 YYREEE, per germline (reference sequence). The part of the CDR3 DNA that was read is TGTGCCAGCAGCGCCATCAAGGGCCGGGGGGATGGC. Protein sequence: CASSAIKGRGDG. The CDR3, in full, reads CASSAIKGRGDGYTF.

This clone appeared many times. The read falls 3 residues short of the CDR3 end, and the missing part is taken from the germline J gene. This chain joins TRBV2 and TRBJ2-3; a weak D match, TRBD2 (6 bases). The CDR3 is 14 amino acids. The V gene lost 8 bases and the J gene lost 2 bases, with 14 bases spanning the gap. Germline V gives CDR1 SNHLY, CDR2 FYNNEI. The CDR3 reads CASGGTQSTDTQYF. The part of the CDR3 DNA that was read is TGTGCCAGCGGCGGGACTCAGTCCACAGATACG.

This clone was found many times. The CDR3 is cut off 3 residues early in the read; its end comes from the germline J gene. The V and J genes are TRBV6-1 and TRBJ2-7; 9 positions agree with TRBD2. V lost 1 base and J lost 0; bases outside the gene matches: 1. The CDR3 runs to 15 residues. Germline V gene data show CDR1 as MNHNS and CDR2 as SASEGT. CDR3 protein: CASSEGLADSYEQYF. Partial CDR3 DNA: TGTGCCAGCAGTGAAGGACTAGCGGACTCCTACGAG.

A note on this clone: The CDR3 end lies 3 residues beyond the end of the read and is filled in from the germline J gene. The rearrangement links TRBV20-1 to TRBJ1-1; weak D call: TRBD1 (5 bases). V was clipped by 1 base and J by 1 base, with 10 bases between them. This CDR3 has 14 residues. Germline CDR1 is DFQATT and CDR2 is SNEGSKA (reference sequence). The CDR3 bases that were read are TGCAGTGCTAGAGGTGGCAGGGCGAACACTGAA. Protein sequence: CSARGGRANTE. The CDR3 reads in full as CSARGGRANTEAFF.

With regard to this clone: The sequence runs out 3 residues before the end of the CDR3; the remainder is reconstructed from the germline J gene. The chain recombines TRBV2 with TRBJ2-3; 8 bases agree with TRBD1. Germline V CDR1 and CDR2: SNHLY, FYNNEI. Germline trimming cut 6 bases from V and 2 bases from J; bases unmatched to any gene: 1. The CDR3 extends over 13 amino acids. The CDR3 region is CASRTGDTDTQYF. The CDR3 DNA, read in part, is TGTGCCAGCAGGACAGGGGACACAGATACG.

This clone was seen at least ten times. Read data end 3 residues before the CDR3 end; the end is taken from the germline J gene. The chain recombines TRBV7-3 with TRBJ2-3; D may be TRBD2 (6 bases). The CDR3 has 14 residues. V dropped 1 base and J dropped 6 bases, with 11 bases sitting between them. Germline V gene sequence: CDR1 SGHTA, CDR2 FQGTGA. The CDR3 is CASSLNAGMDTQYF. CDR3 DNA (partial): TGTGCCAGCAGCTTAAATGCGGGAATGGATACG.

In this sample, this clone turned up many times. The CDR3 is CASSPRTSGGDADEQYF. The sequenced CDR3 bases are TGTGCCAGCAGCCCCAGGACTAGCGGGGGGGACGCCGACGAG. The chain is built from TRBV4-2 and TRBJ2-7; 15 bases fit TRBD2. The read terminates 3 residues ahead of where the CDR3 ends, so the germline J gene completes it. The CDR3 contains 17 residues. The V gene's germline CDR1 is LGHNA and CDR2 YNFKEQ. J gave up 5 bases and V 4 bases, and 9 bases lay outside the gene matches.